This is a list of T cell receptor beta chains from one sample in a study of T cells in Graves' hyperthyroidism and ophthalmopathy. TCRdb called the multiplex PCR reads again in MiXCR, with one record for every CDR3 protein. The sample yields under 450,000 distinct CDR3 sequences, roughly 14% seen once. What was sequenced was blood. Every receptor here comes from a woman aged 18-29 years with Graves' hyperthyroidism. Each CDR3 is given with its conserved first and last residue. Each record gives: D gene, J gene, V gene, clone size, CDR3 DNA, CDR3 protein. The D gene is left open where the match is weak. A row's size may be missing; if present it is once, few, many or a size class.

.,TRBJ1-1,TRBV2,many,TGTGCCAGCAGTGAAGCGGGACCCTTGGGCACTGAAGCTTTCTTT,CASSEAGPLGTEAFF
.,TRBJ2-4,TRBV27,many,TGTGCCAGCAGTTTTGACGGACTAATAGCCAAAAACATTCAGTACTTC,CASSFDGLIAKNIQYF
.,TRBJ1-1,TRBV7-9,many,TGTGCCAGCAGCTTAGAAAACAAACGCAGGGCTGAAGCTTTCTTT,CASSLENKRRAEAFF
TRBD2,TRBJ2-7,TRBV7-8,many,TGTGCCAGCAGCCCCGGGACTAGCGGATTTAGAGGCTACGAGCAGTACTTC,CASSPGTSGFRGYEQYF
.,TRBJ1-5,TRBV28,few,TGTGCCAGCAGCCGAGCTCAGCCCCAGCATTTT,CASSRAQPQHF
.,TRBJ1-1,TRBV6-2/TRBV6-3,many,TGTGCCAGCACTAAGGACCTTCCGAACACTGAAGCTTTCTTT,CASTKDLPNTEAFF
TRBD1,TRBJ2-7,TRBV6-1,few,TGTGCCAGCACCCGACAGGGGTTCTACGAGCAGTACTTC,CASTRQGFYEQYF
TRBD1,TRBJ2-2,TRBV25-1,.,TGTGCCAGCAGTGAATTCCAGCCCCAGGGGGTCGGCCGGGAGCTGTTTTTT,CASSEFQPQGVGRELFF
.,TRBJ2-7,TRBV6-2/TRBV6-3,many,TGTGCCAGCAGACAACCGGGACGCCTTTACGAGCAGTACTTC,CASRQPGRLYEQYF
.,TRBJ1-2,TRBV11-2,many,TGTGCCAGCAGCCCGGACCTGAGCTATGGCTACACCTTC,CASSPDLSYGYTF
.,TRBJ1-4,TRBV7-2,few,TGTGCCAGCAGCTTAGCCGGGCCAATACCCAATGAAAAACTGTTTTTT,CASSLAGPIPNEKLFF
TRBD2,TRBJ2-5,TRBV7-2,few,TGTGCCAGCAGCTTAGTAGCAGGGAGGGAAGAGACCCAGTACTTC,CASSLVAGREETQYF
.,TRBJ1-3,TRBV18,.,TGTGCCAGCTCACTTCATTCGACGGATGACTCTGGAAACACCATATATTTT,CASSLHSTDDSGNTIYF
.,TRBJ2-3,TRBV7-8,many,TGTGCCGTCGGCGAGGAAACAGATACGCAGTATTTT,CAVGEETDTQYF
.,TRBJ2-1,TRBV11-3,many,TGTGCCAGCAGCCCTTCGGAGGGGGCTGATCATGAGCAGTTCTTC,CASSPSEGADHEQFF
TRBD1,TRBJ1-6,TRBV6-1,many,TGTGCCAGCAGGGGGACAGGGGTATGGTCACCCCTCCACTTT,CASRGTGVWSPLHF
TRBD2,TRBJ2-7,TRBV5-1,many,TGCGCCAGCAGTCTTAGCGGGAGAGCGGCCCACTCCTACGAGCAGTACTTC,CASSLSGRAAHSYEQYF
TRBD1,TRBJ2-7,TRBV19,.,TGTGCCAGTAGCCCCCGACAGGGTCCTCGCGAGCAGTACTTC,CASSPRQGPREQYF
TRBD2,TRBJ2-5,TRBV6-1,many,TGTGCCAGCAGTTTTAGCGGGGGGAAGGGAGAGACCCAGTACTTC,CASSFSGGKGETQYF
.,TRBJ2-5,TRBV11-2,many,TGTGCCAGCAGCTTAGGAGCAGGGCTGGAGACCCAGTACTTC,CASSLGAGLETQYF
.,TRBJ2-7,TRBV6-2/TRBV6-3,.,TGTGCCAGCAGTTTCCGGGACAATAGTTTCTACGAGCAGTACTTC,CASSFRDNSFYEQYF
.,TRBJ1-6,TRBV6-5,.,TGTGCCAGCAGTTACGATCTCGGAATCGATTCACCCCTCCACTTT,CASSYDLGIDSPLHF
TRBD2,TRBJ2-3,TRBV7-9,few,TGTGCCAGCAGCCTGTGGGCTAGCGGGGGGCTCTCGAGTCTTACAGATACGCAGTATTTT,CASSLWASGGLSSLTDTQYF
.,TRBJ1-1,TRBV27,few,TGTGCCAGCAGTTTATTTTCATCGGGGGACACTGAAGCTTTCTTT,CASSLFSSGDTEAFF
.,TRBJ2-3,TRBV7-3,.,TGTGCCAGCAGCTCGGGGGGCCAGGCAGATACGCAGTATTTT,CASSSGGQADTQYF
TRBD1,TRBJ1-1,TRBV20-1,few,TGCAGTGCGGTACAGGGGAGAACTGAAGCTTTCTTT,CSAVQGRTEAFF
TRBD1,TRBJ1-1,TRBV28,few,TGTGCCAGCATCCCTGGGGACAGGGACACTGAAGCTTTCTTT,CASIPGDRDTEAFF
.,TRBJ2-7,TRBV15,few,TGTGCCACCAGCAGAGATAAGGGGAACCCTTCCTACGAGCAGTACTTC,CATSRDKGNPSYEQYF
.,TRBJ1-2,TRBV19,.,TGTGCCAGTAGTATGCAAGGGGTCGGCGGCTACACCTTC,CASSMQGVGGYTF
.,TRBJ1-1,TRBV25-1,.,TGTGCCAGCAGTCAAGGGGGAGGGTACACTGAAGCTTTCTTT,CASSQGGGYTEAFF
TRBD1,TRBJ1-1,TRBV12-5,.,TGTGCTAGTGCCTCAGGGGGAGGCACTGAAGCTTTCTTT,CASASGGGTEAFF